Below, 9 T cell receptor beta chains from the same sample are listed, as sequenced in a study of blood T cell repertoires in COVID-19. Sequenced by immunoSEQ multiplex PCR; TCRdb stores in-frame clones only, minus some. This sample has roughly 180,000 clones, with roughly three quarters found just once. Material for sequencing was peripheral blood. All receptors derive from a man in his 60s with active or convalescent COVID-19.

The rearrangement links TRBV18 to TRBJ1-1; TRBD1 aligns across 7 bases. The CDR3 has 16 amino acids. V lost 1 base and J lost 6; bases outside the gene matches: 11. Germline CDR1 reads KGHSH; CDR2 reads LQKENI. The DNA of the CDR3 is TGTGCCAGCTCACCACTTAACGGACAGGCCGGGTCTGAAGCTTTCTTT. Encoded protein: CASSPLNGQAGSEAFF. Using reference TRBV18 and TRBJ1-1 for the parts outside the CDR3, the full variable domain is NAGVMQNPRHLVRRRGQEARLRCSPMKGHSHVYWYRQLPEEGLKFMVYLQKENIIDESGMPKERFSAEFPKEGPSILRIQQVVRGDSAAYFCASSPLNGQAGSEAFFGQGTRLTVV.

Of note for this clone: Other DNA sequences in this specimen translate into the identical CDR3. The chain employs TRBV5-4 and TRBJ1-1, with D unclear. This CDR3 region has 12 residues. Per germline, CDR1 SGHNT and CDR2 YYREEE (reference sequence). Trimming shortened V by 4 bases and J by 2 bases, and 6 bases separated the two germline ends. For the CDR3, the DNA is TGTGCCAGCAGCCTGGCAAACACTGAAGCTTTCTTT. It yields the protein CASSLANTEAFF.

This clone was seen once. V and J are TRBV5-1 and TRBJ2-5, with 9 bases lining up with TRBD1. V gave up 10 bases and J gave up 5 bases; unmatched junction bases: 18. CDR1 is SGHRS and CDR2 is YFSETQ in the germline V gene. This CDR3 is built from 16 residues. CDR3 residues: CARGLRGGQGYETQYF. The CDR3, as DNA: TGCGCCCGCGGCTTGAGGGGGGGACAGGGCTATGAGACCCAGTACTTC.

The chain recombines TRBV5-4 with TRBJ2-1; D gene uncertain. CDR3 length equals 15 residues. CDR1 and CDR2 (germline): SGHNT, YYREEE (reference sequence). Trimming stripped 2 bases from V and 5 bases from J, with 14 bases between. The CDR3 region has the DNA TGTGCCAGCAGCTTTATGCGGTCTAAGGACAATGAGCAGTTCTTC. Residues: CASSFMRSKDNEQFF.

This chain links TRBV10-3 with TRBJ2-5, with a possible D match to TRBD2 (5 bases). Germline CDR1 is ENHRY and CDR2 is SYGVKD. Trimming removed 7 bases from V and 4 bases from J, with 13 bases in between. The CDR3 has 13 amino acids. CDR3 region: CAIKDLGGETQYF. Written as DNA, the CDR3 is TGTGCCATCAAGGACCTCGGAGGAGAGACCCAGTACTTC.

This rearrangement joins TRBV7-2 to TRBJ1-4; D gene unclear. The CDR3 runs to 13 residues. V lost 2 bases to trimming and J lost 5 bases, with 6 bases between them. Germline lookup yields CDR1 SGHTA and CDR2 FQGNSA. CDR3 region: CASSLQRNEKLFF. In DNA form, the CDR3 reads TGTGCCAGCAGCTTACAGCGAAATGAAAAACTGTTTTTT.

This clone turned up a few times. The gene calls are TRBV5-1 and TRBJ2-7; 11 nucleotides align to TRBD2. This CDR3 has 14 residues. Germline V gives CDR1 SGHRS, CDR2 YFSETQ. The trim removed 7 bases at V and 1 base at J, leaving 4 bases unmatched. CDR3 nucleotide sequence: TGCGCCAGCGGAACTAGCGGGGGATCCTACGAGCAGTACTTC. Protein product: CASGTSGGSYEQYF.

The V gene is TRBV7-9, the J gene TRBJ2-7, with 8 positions matching TRBD2. Germline V lookup: CDR1 SEHNR, CDR2 FQNEAQ (reference sequence). The CDR3 is 15 residues long. J gave up 4 bases and V 5 bases, and 10 bases lay outside the gene matches. CDR3 residues: CASSPLAGTSYEQYF. CDR3 nucleotides: TGTGCCAGCAGCCCCCTCGCCGGGACTAGTTACGAGCAGTACTTC.

This sequence joins TRBV7-8 and TRBJ2-5; the match to TRBD2 covers 14 bases. This CDR3 comprises 18 residues. Looked up from germline, CDR1 is SGHVS and CDR2 is FQNEAQ. V dropped 5 bases and J dropped 5; count of bases not matched to a gene: 13. Here the CDR3 DNA reads TGTGCCAGCAGCCGACAACTGGGGACTAGCGGGAGAGGGGAGACCCAGTACTTC. Protein product: CASSRQLGTSGRGETQYF.